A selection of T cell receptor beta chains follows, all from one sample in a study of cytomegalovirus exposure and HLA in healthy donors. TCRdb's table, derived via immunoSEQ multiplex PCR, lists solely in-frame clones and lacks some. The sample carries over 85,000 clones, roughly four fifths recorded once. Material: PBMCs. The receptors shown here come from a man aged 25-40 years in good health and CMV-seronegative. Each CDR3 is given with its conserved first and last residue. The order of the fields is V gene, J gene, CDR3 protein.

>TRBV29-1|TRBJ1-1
CSAGHLNTEAFF
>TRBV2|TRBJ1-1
CASSDLGGGTEAFF
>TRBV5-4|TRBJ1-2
CASSLGTGNYGYTF
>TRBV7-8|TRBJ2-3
CASSSRGGARITDTQYF
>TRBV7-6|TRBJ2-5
CASSLEIPGLADQETQYF
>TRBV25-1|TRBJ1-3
CASSPPGISGNTIYF
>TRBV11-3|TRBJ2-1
CASSLGGTSGRRTNEQFF
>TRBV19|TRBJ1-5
CASTTGFVQPQHF
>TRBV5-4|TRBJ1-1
CASSPTGLTEAFF
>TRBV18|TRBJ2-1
CASSTGREVSYNEQFF
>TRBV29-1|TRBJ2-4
CSAGADGRENIQYF
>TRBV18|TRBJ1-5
CASSPPGVRQGGSNQPQHF
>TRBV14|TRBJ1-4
CASSQLGQGANEKLLF
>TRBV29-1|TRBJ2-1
CSVGKTGNNEQFF
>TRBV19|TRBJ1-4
CASSPGLGTGGLHHNEKLFF
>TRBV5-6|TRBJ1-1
CASSLNRGRFLTTEAFF
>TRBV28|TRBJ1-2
CASSLLQEGSYGYTF
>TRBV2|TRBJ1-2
CASSEDRVPNYGYTF
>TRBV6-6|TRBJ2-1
CASRRLAGGQEQFF
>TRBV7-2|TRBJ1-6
CASSLTGWDSPLHF
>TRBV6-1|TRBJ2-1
CASSDMRFVRVANEQFF
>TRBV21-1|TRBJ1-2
CASPPGGPINYGYTF
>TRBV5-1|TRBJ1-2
CASSWGQGESYGYTF
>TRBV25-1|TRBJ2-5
CACSSGRLRETQYF
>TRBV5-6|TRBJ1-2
CASSLKAEGNYGYTF
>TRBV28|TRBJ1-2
CASSSGGGAWLANYGYTF
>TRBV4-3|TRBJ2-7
CASSQGLQGGYEQYF
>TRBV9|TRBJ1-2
CASSRQVYGYTF
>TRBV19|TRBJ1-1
CASSTQGWTEAFF
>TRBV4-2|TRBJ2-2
CASSQTGIGELFF
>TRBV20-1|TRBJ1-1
CSQGGTEAFF
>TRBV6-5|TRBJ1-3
CASSTRQGYTIYF
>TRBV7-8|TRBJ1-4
CASSSDRNEKLFF
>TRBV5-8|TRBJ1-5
CASSRWTGDGSNQPQHF
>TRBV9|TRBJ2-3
CASSVGGGHTDTQYF
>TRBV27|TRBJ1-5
CASSPYLQGANQPQHF
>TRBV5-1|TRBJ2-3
CASRYSGDTDTQYF
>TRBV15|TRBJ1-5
CATSRDQNSNQPQHF
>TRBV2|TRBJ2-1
CASSLLAGEYNEQFF
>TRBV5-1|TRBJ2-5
CASGTGDQETQYF
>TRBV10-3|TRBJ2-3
CAINRGTDTQYF
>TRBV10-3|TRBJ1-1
CAISGAGMVAFF